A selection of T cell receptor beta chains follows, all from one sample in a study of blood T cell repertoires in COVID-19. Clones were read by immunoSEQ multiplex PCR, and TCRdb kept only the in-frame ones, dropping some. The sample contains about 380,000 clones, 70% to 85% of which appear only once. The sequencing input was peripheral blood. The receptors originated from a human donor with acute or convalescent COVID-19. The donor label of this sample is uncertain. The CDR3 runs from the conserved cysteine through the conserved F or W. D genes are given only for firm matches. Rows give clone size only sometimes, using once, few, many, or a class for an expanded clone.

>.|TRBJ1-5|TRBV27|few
TGTGCCAGCGTCCGAAACCGGGACACCAATCAGCCCCAGCATTTT
CASVRNRDTNQPQHF
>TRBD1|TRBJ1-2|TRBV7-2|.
TGTGCCAGCAGCTTAGGACAGGGGAACTATGGCTACACCTTC
CASSLGQGNYGYTF
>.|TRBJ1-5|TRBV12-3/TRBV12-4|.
TGTGCCAGCAGTACCTATAGCAATCAGCCCCAGCATTTT
CASSTYSNQPQHF
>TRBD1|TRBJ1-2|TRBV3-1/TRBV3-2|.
TGTGCCAGCAGCGGGACAGGGGTCGGTGGCTACACCTTC
CASSGTGVGGYTF
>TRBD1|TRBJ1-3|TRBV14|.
TGTGCCAGCAGCTGGAACCACAGGGGACTCTCTGGAAACACCATATATTTT
CASSWNHRGLSGNTIYF
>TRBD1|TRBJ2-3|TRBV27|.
TGTGCCAGCAGTTTCCGACAGGGGAGCGTAAGAGATACGCAGTATTTT
CASSFRQGSVRDTQYF
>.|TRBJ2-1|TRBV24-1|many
TGTGCCACCAGTGATCCCCGTCGGGGACTCAAGCAGTTCTTC
CATSDPRRGLKQFF
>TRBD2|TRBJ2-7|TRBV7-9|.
TGTGCCAGCAGCCCTAGCGGGGGGGTCGAGTACTTC
CASSPSGGVEYF
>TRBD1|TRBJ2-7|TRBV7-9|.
TGTGCCAGCAGCTTGACTGGGGGACAGCTCGACGAGCAGTACTTC
CASSLTGGQLDEQYF
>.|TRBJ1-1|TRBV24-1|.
TGTGCCACCTACCTGTGGAGAGTGTACTTCTTT
CATYLWRVYFF
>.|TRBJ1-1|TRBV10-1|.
TGCGCCAGCGGGCCGGGGAGATGGAGCACTGAAGCTTTCTTT
CASGPGRWSTEAFF
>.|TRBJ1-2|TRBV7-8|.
TGTGCCAGCAGCTTATTAGCGGTTTATGGCTACACCTTC
CASSLLAVYGYTF
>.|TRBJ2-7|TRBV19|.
TGTGCCAGTAGTATCCACCAGTCAGGGGACTACGAGCAGTACTTC
CASSIHQSGDYEQYF
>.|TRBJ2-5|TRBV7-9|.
TGTGCCAGCAGCCTTAGGGGGAACCTGGGGCAAGAGACCCAGTACTTC
CASSLRGNLGQETQYF
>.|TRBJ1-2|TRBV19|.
TGTGCCAGTAGTATCGGAGTTGGCTACACCTTC
CASSIGVGYTF
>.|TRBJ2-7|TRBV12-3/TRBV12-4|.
TGTGCCAGCAGGCGAGCTTCCTACGAGCAGTACTTC
CASRRASYEQYF
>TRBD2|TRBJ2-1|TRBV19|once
TGTGCCAGTAGTATAGGCGGAGTAGCGGGAGGGCCTTTCAATGAGCAGTTCTTC
CASSIGGVAGGPFNEQFF
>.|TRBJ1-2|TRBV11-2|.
TGTGCCAGCAGCCTTTACTATGGCTACACCTTC
CASSLYYGYTF
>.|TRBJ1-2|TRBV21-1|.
TGTGCCAGCAGCATGGGACAGGGCCGCTATGGCTACACCTTC
CASSMGQGRYGYTF
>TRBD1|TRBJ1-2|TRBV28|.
TGTGCCAGCAGTACAACCGGACAGGGCTTCTATGGCTACACCTTC
CASSTTGQGFYGYTF
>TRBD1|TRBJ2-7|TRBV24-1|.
TGTGCCACCAGTCCCTCCGGGACAGGGGACGATACCCCCTACGAGCAGTACTTC
CATSPSGTGDDTPYEQYF
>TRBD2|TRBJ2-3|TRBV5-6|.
TGTGCCAGCAGCCTCCTTTTTCTAGCGGGAGGAGCCACAGATACGCAGTATTTT
CASSLLFLAGGATDTQYF
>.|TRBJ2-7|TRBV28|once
TGTGCCAGCAGTCCCGCCGGGAGTGTGCAAGAGCAGTACTTC
CASSPAGSVQEQYF
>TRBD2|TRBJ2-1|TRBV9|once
TGTGCCAGCAGCATTGGACTAGCGGGAGGGCCTAATGAGCAGTTCTTC
CASSIGLAGGPNEQFF
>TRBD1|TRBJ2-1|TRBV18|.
TGTGCCAGCTCGGGACAGGGTAACAATGAGCAGTTCTTC
CASSGQGNNEQFF
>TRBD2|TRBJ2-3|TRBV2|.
TGTGCCAGCAGTGGGACTAGCGGGAGGACAGATACGCAGTATTTT
CASSGTSGRTDTQYF
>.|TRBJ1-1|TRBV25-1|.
TGTGCCAGCATCTCGGCAGGCATGAACACTGAAGCTTTCTTT
CASISAGMNTEAFF
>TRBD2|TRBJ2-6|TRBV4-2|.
TGTGCCAGCAGCCAAGGGGAGGGGTCTGGGGCCAACGTCCTGACTTTC
CASSQGEGSGANVLTF
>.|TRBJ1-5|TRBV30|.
TGTGCCTGGAGTGTCGATTTCCGGCAGCCCCAGCATTTT
CAWSVDFRQPQHF
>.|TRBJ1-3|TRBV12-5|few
TGTGCTGGCCTCAGGGGTGCTGGAAACACCATATATTTT
CAGLRGAGNTIYF
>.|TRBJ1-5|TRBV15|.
TGTGCCACCAGCAGAGATCGGGGGGAGGGCAATCAGCCCCAGCATTTT
CATSRDRGEGNQPQHF
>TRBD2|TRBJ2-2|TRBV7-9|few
TGTGCCAGCAGACCGGGACTAGCACTAAACACCGGGGAGCTGTTTTTT
CASRPGLALNTGELFF
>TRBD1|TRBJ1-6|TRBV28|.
TGTGCCAGCAGGGCGCCGGACAGGCGAAATTCACCCCTCCACTTT
CASRAPDRRNSPLHF
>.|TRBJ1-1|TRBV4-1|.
TGCGCCAGCAGCCAAAGGGGGGGGTTCGCTTTCTTT
CASSQRGGFAFF
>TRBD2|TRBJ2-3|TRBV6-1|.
TGTGCCAGCAGTGACCGACTAGCGAGAAGCACAGATACGCAGTATTTT
CASSDRLARSTDTQYF
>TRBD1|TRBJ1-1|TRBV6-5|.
TGTGCCAGCACCCAACCGGACAGGTGGGGCACTGAAGCTTTCTTT
CASTQPDRWGTEAFF
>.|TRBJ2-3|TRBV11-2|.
TGTGCCAGCAGCTTCGCGACAGGCCCAGATACGCAGTATTTT
CASSFATGPDTQYF
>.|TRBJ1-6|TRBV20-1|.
TGCAGTGCTAGTAACGGACAACCCTATAATTCACCCCTCCACTTT
CSASNGQPYNSPLHF
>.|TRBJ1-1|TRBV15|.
TGTGCCACCGTCAGGGATTGGGACACTGAAGCTTTCTTT
CATVRDWDTEAFF
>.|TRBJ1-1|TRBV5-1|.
TGCGCCAGCAGCTTGGACGGCCGACAGATGAACACTGAAGCTTTCTTT
CASSLDGRQMNTEAFF
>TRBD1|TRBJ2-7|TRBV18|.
TGTGCCAGCTCAGACCCGACAGGGTACTACGAGCAGTACTTC
CASSDPTGYYEQYF
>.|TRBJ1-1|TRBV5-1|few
TGCGCCAGCAGCTTGGCCCCCCGAGGAACTGAAGCTTTCTTT
CASSLAPRGTEAFF
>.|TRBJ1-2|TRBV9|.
TGTGCCAGCAGGCGTAGAGACGGTCGGGGCTATGGCTACACCTTC
CASRRRDGRGYGYTF
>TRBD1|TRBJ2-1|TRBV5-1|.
TGCGCCAGCAGTTTTACGCCGGGACAGGGTTCCTACAATGAGCAGTTCTTC
CASSFTPGQGSYNEQFF
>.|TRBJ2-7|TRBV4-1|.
TGCGCCAGCAGCCAAGATTGGGCAGGGGCCTACGAGCAGTACTTC
CASSQDWAGAYEQYF
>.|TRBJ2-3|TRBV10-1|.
TGCGCCAGCAGTTTCGGACAGCCCACAGATACGCAGTATTTT
CASSFGQPTDTQYF
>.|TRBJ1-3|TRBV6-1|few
TGTGCCAGCAGTGAACCCAGGGGCTCTGGAAACACCATATATTTT
CASSEPRGSGNTIYF
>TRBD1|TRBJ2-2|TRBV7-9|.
TGTGCCAGCAGCCAGGGGGCGTACAGGGATACTAACACCGGGGAGCTGTTTTTT
CASSQGAYRDTNTGELFF
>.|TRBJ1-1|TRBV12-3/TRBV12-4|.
TGTGCCAGCAGTCAAAAACGGTCTGAAGCTTTCTTT
CASSQKRSEAFF
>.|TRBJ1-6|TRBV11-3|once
TGTGCCAGCAGCTTACGGTCAATGTCACCCCTCCACTTT
CASSLRSMSPLHF